This T cell receptor beta chain came from a study of shared clonotypes between healthy human individuals. At the level of the study: The cohort had two women and a few men, ages 18 to 49.

Clones were read by immunoSEQ multiplex PCR, and TCRdb kept only the in-frame ones, dropping some. This table has fewer than 2.5 million clones, 80% to 95% appearing once. The study drew its donors from healthy HIV-negative adults without recent acute infections or vaccinations. Donors, without exception, were Caucasian adults residing in Nashville, Tennessee. Study conclusions and caveats: The study's rarefaction showed incomplete sorted-subset sequencing despite large depth.

The germline V and J ends were trimmed by 0 bases and 0 bases, with 4 bases remaining between them. The CDR3 extends over 14 amino acids. Germline V CDR1 and CDR2: MGHRA, YSYEKL. Details on this clone: Its target is not known. Additional DNA sequences in this sample encode the identical CDR3.

The sequence came from a man aged 18 to 30 in good health. Some clones in this sample may be carry-over from other donors' samples. The J gene is TRBJ2-3, the V gene TRBV4-1; D ambiguous. The sequenced sample consisted of naive CD4+ T cells from PBMCs. Stated subset: CD45RA+ positively selected. The CDR3 bases are TGCGCCAGCAGCCAAGACTTCAGCACAGATACGCAGTATTTT. Amino acids: CASSQDFSTDTQYF.